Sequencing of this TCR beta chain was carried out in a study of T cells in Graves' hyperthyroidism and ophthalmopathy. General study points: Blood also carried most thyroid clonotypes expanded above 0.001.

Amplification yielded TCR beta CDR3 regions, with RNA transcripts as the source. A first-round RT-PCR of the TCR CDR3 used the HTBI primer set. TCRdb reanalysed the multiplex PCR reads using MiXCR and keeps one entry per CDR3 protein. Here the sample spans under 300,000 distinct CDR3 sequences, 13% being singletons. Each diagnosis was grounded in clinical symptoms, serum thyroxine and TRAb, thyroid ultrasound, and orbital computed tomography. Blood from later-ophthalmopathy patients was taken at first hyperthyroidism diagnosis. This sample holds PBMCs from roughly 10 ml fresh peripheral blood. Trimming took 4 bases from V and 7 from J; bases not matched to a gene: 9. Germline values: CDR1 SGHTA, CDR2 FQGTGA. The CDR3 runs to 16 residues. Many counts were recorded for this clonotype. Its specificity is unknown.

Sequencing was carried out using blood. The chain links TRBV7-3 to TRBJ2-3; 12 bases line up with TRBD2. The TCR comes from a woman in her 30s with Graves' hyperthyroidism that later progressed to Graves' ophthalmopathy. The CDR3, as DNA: TGTGCCAGCAGCTCCTCTCTAGCGGGAGGGAGGCATACGCAGTATTTT. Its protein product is CASSSSLAGGRHTQYF.